A single sample is the source of the 7 T cell receptor beta chains below, sequenced in a study of T cell responses to AZD1222 COVID-19 vaccine. The data were produced by immunoSEQ multiplex PCR, yet TCRdb's version contains in-frame clones alone and is incomplete. The data hold 95,000 to 130,000 clones, with 80% to 90% observed a single time. This material consisted of peripheral blood, taken on day 0 of MenACWY control vaccination. These receptors were taken from an adult in good health.

This chain links TRBV7-3 with TRBJ2-2; 9 bases are shared with TRBD1. J was trimmed by 5 bases and V by 5 bases; bases with no gene match: 6. The CDR3 length is 15 residues. Looked up from germline, CDR1 is SGHTA and CDR2 is FQGTGA. CDR3 sequence reads: CASSPGQGITGELFF. Written as DNA, the CDR3 is TGTGCCAGCAGCCCGGGACAGGGTATAACCGGGGAGCTGTTTTTT.

The J gene is TRBJ1-2, the V gene TRBV29-1, with a tentative D call TRBD1 (6 bases). V dropped 8 bases and J dropped 2 bases, with 12 bases sitting between them. Germline V CDR1 and CDR2: SQVTM, ANQGSEA. CDR3 size: 12 residues. CDR3 coding DNA: TGCAGCTACAGGGATCAAAACTATGGCTACACCTTC. Its protein product is CSYRDQNYGYTF.

The rearrangement joins TRBV7-8 to TRBJ1-3, with TRBD1 identical over 8 bases. The CDR3 is made up of 17 amino acids. With V trimmed by 1 base and J by 1 base, 6 bases remained unmatched. Germline V gene sequence: CDR1 SGHVS, CDR2 FQNEAQ. Written as DNA, the CDR3 is TGTGCCAGCAGCTTAGACAGGGGGGCTCTATCTGGAAACACCATATATTTT. It encodes CASSLDRGALSGNTIYF. Based on the CDR3 plus reference TRBV7-8 and TRBJ1-3, the full variable domain is GAGVSQSPRYKVAKRGQDVALRCDPISGHVSLFWYQQALGQGPEFLTYFQNEAQLDKSGLPSDRFFAERPEGSVSTLKIQRTQQEDSAVYLCASSLDRGALSGNTIYFGEGSWLTVV.

This sequence joins TRBV7-2 and TRBJ1-1, with unresolved D. The V gene lost 5 bases and the J gene lost 3 bases, with 16 bases spanning the gap. In germline, CDR1 is SGHTA, CDR2 FQGNSA. CDR3 length equals 15 residues. The CDR3: CASSLRRIPDTEAFF. Written as DNA, the CDR3 is TGTGCCAGCAGCCTCCGACGGATACCCGACACTGAAGCTTTCTTT. Combining the CDR3 with reference TRBV7-2 and TRBJ1-1 gives the whole variable domain GAGVSQSPSNKVTEKGKDVELRCDPISGHTALYWYRQSLGQGLEFLIYFQGNSAPDKSGLPSDRFSAERTGGSVSTLTIQRTQQEDSAVYLCASSLRRIPDTEAFFGQGTRLTVV.

This clone has only a few counts. CDR3 residues: CASSLAGTAVDEQYF. In DNA, the CDR3 is TGTGCCAGCAGCTTAGCTGGGACAGCCGTCGACGAGCAGTACTTC. The V call is TRBV11-1, the J call TRBJ2-7; TRBD1 matches at 7 bases. V shed 0 bases and J 5 bases; nucleotides not matched to a gene: 7. This CDR3 is 15 amino acids long. In germline, CDR1 is SGHAT, CDR2 FQDESV (reference sequence).

This clone appeared once. The chain combines TRBV28 with TRBJ1-1; 10 bases align to TRBD1. The CDR3 covers 14 residues. V lost 5 bases, J lost 8 bases, and 8 bases stayed unmatched. Germline lookup yields CDR1 MDHEN and CDR2 SYDVKM. The CDR3 is CASSPGDRGTEAFF. The CDR3 nucleotides are TGTGCCAGCAGTCCGGGGGACAGGGGAACGGAAGCTTTCTTT.

This clone is categorized as medium-sized. V usage is TRBV14 and J usage is TRBJ2-7; D gene uncertain. V shed 3 bases and J shed 0 bases, with 9 bases lying between them. Looked up from germline, CDR1 is SGHDN and CDR2 is FVKESK. This CDR3 region has 14 residues. The CDR3 DNA sequence: TGTGCCAGCAGCCACAAGAGTTTCTCCTACGAGCAGTACTTC. This translates into CASSHKSFSYEQYF.